The next 26 T cell receptor beta chains were all read from a single sample in a study of T cell responses to AZD1222 COVID-19 vaccine (dated by TCRdb to the early 2020s). The label giving this sample's time point can be read as: about 28 days (+/-7) after the second vaccine dose. Receptor libraries were prepared by the immunoSEQ multiplex PCR assay. The table was pulled from immuneACCESS by TCRdb, which kept in-frame rearrangements only. Such tables lose some clones; where checked, under half of the loss comes from unresolved V genes, and the rest has no known cause. In this sample the table shows roughly 160,000 clones, 70% to 90% of which occur a single time. The top ten clonotypes cover around 0.99% of the sample. The sequences come from peripheral blood, collected 28 days after the second AZD1222 dose. These receptors originate from an adult who received the AZD1222 COVID-19 vaccine.

This clone was observed a single time. The chain couples TRBV9 to TRBJ2-1; D possibly corresponds to TRBD2 (6 bases). The length of the CDR3 is 16 residues. From germline, CDR1 is SGDLS and CDR2 YYNGEE. Trimming shortened V by 1 base and J by 6 bases, and 17 bases separated the two germline ends. The CDR3 reads CASSVTGIMGGNEQFF. Here the CDR3 DNA reads TGTGCCAGCAGCGTAACGGGAATTATGGGGGGCAATGAGCAGTTCTTC.

The chain joins TRBV5-6 to TRBJ2-7; no firm D call. The CDR3 runs to 13 residues. The ends were cut back, 8 bases at V and 1 base at J, with 13 bases in the middle. Germline V CDR1 and CDR2: SGHDT, YYEEEE. The chain's CDR3 is CASFYGGSYEQYF. The CDR3 DNA reads as TGTGCCAGTTTTTATGGCGGTTCCTACGAGCAGTACTTC.

V is TRBV7-7 and J is TRBJ2-2; TRBD1 matches 8 bases. CDR3 length: 15 residues. The germline V gene encodes CDR1 SSHAT and CDR2 FNYEAQ (reference sequence). V dropped 5 bases and J dropped 6; count of bases not matched to a gene: 8. The CDR3 sequence: CASSTGTGGAGELFF. In nucleotides, the CDR3 is TGTGCCAGCAGCACCGGGACAGGAGGGGCCGGGGAGCTGTTTTTT. The full variable domain, in which reference TRBV7-7 and TRBJ2-2 provide the parts outside the CDR3, is GAGVSQSPRYKVTKRGQDVTLRCDPISSHATLYWYQQALGQGPEFLTYFNYEAQPDKSGLPSDRFSAERPEGSISTLTIQRTEQRDSAMYRCASSTGTGGAGELFFGEGSRLTVL.

This rearrangement joins TRBV7-2 to TRBJ2-7, with TRBD1 as a possible D gene (5 bases). CDR3 length: 13 residues. Per the germline V gene, CDR1 is SGHTA and CDR2 is FQGNSA. Trimming pared 5 bases from V and 5 bases from J, leaving 13 bases between. The CDR3 reads CASSPPGWHEQYF. In DNA form, the CDR3 reads TGTGCCAGCAGCCCCCCAGGGTGGCACGAGCAGTACTTC. Looking up the rest from reference TRBV7-2 and TRBJ2-7 gives the full variable domain: GAGVSQSPSNKVTEKGKDVELRCDPISGHTALYWYRQSLGQGLEFLIYFQGNSAPDKSGLPSDRFSAERTGGSVSTLTIQRTQQEDSAVYLCASSPPGWHEQYFGPGTRLTVT.

Turning to this clone: Compared with germline, one end of the junction differs, possibly owing to a read error. The chain recombines TRBV7-9 with TRBJ1-6; D might be TRBD1 (5 bases). The CDR3 is 15 amino acids. Germline V gene data show CDR1 as SEHNR and CDR2 as FQNEAQ (reference sequence). The CDR3 DNA reads as TGTGCCAGCAGCTTACCAGGGAGTACTAATTCGCCCCTCCACTTT. As protein: CASSLPGSTNSPLHF. The variable domain in full, completed from reference TRBV7-9 and TRBJ1-6, reads DTGVSQNPRHKITKRGQNVTFRCDPISEHNRLYWYRQTLGQGPEFLTYFQNEAQLEKSRLLSDRFSAERPKGSFSTLEIQRTEQGDSAMYLCASSLPGSTNSPLHFGNGTRLTVT.

The V and J genes are TRBV5-8 and TRBJ2-7, with D perhaps matching TRBD1 or TRBD2 (5 bases each). The germline V gene has CDR1 SGHTS and CDR2 YDEGEE. This CDR3 is built from 14 residues. Between the trimmed V and J ends, which lost 1 base and 7 bases, there was a span of 15 bases. The CDR3 loop reads CASSLNRGVREQYF. The CDR3 nucleotides read TGTGCCAGCAGCTTGAATCGAGGGGTACGAGAGCAGTACTTC.

The V gene is TRBV11-3, the J gene TRBJ2-2; 7 nucleotides align to TRBD2. CDR3 length: 15 amino acids. CDR1 and CDR2 from the germline V gene are SGHNT and YENEEA. Losses at the gene ends were 1 base for V and 4 bases for J; bases not matched to a gene: 3. The CDR3 region has the DNA TGTGCCAGCAGCTTAGGAGGGACTACCACCGGGGAGCTGTTTTTT. Translated: CASSLGGTTTGELFF.

The chain employs TRBV2 and TRBJ1-2; maybe TRBD1 (6 bases). V gave up 3 bases and J gave up 7 bases, with 27 bases separating them. From germline, CDR1 is SNHLY and CDR2 FYNNEI. The CDR3 runs 18 residues. CDR3 region: CASSDGGLDSYLNGGYTF. As DNA, the CDR3 is TGTGCCAGCAGTGACGGGGGACTGGACAGCTACCTAAACGGTGGCTACACCTTC.

The J gene is TRBJ1-6, the V gene TRBV27; no firm D call. Trimming left V 3 bases short and J 7 bases short, with 13 bases between. Germline lookup yields CDR1 MNHEY and CDR2 SMNVEV (reference sequence). CDR3 length: 15 residues. CDR3 sequence reads: CASSFWPLRNSPLHF. The CDR3 DNA reads TGTGCCAGCAGTTTTTGGCCTCTTAGGAATTCACCCCTCCACTTT.

The chain recombines TRBV6-5 with TRBJ1-1, with D hard to call. Trimming removed 4 bases from V and 11 bases from J, with 20 bases in between. The length of the CDR3 is 14 residues. The V gene's germline CDR1 is MNHEY and CDR2 SVGAGI. CDR3 DNA: TGTGCCAGCAGTTCCGGGGATCCACCTCCTAGTGCTTTCTTT. Amino acids: CASSSGDPPPSAFF.

As regards this clone: Other DNA variants within this sample encode the same CDR3. The chain carries TRBV7-9 and TRBJ2-7; D is unclear. Germline values: CDR1 SEHNR, CDR2 FQNEAQ (reference sequence). The V end lost 1 base, the J end lost 3 bases, and 7 bases lay between the germline ends. The CDR3 totals 13 residues. The chain's CDR3 is CASSLGQNYEQYF. The CDR3 bases are TGTGCCAGCAGCTTAGGGCAGAACTACGAGCAGTACTTC.

The V and J genes are TRBV19 and TRBJ1-5; tentatively, D is TRBD1 (6 bases). Germline values: CDR1 LNHDA, CDR2 SQIVND (reference sequence). V lost 3 bases and J lost 4, with 13 bases in between. This CDR3 is built from 15 residues. As DNA, the CDR3 is TGTGCCAGTAGTATGGGGGGCCTAGGGAATCAGCCCCAGCATTTT. It codes for CASSMGGLGNQPQHF.

This chain links TRBV5-4 with TRBJ2-3, with TRBD1 identical over 11 bases. V shed 0 bases and J 6 bases; nucleotides not matched to a gene: 6. Germline values: CDR1 SGHNT, CDR2 YYREEE (reference sequence). This CDR3 is 16 amino acids long. DNA for the CDR3: TGTGCCAGCAGCTTGGGGGACAGGGGGTCGGGGGATACGCAGTATTTT. It translates to CASSLGDRGSGDTQYF.

The V gene is TRBV28, the J gene TRBJ1-5, with D tentatively TRBD1 (6 bases). CDR1 is MDHEN and CDR2 is SYDVKM in the germline V gene. The V gene lost 8 bases and the J gene lost 6 bases, with 14 bases spanning the gap. The CDR3 covers 13 residues. CDR3 DNA sequence: TGTGCCAGCGGAAAGACAGGCCGTCAGCCCCAGCATTTT. Its translation is CASGKTGRQPQHF.

The rearrangement joins TRBV19 to TRBJ1-2; no clear D. Trimming stripped 0 bases from V and 6 bases from J, with 8 bases between. This CDR3 contains 13 residues. The germline V gene has CDR1 LNHDA and CDR2 SQIVND (reference sequence). This CDR3 reads CASSIDRRDGYTF. The CDR3 region has the DNA TGTGCCAGTAGTATAGACAGGAGGGATGGCTACACCTTC.

The J gene is TRBJ2-5, the V gene TRBV19, with a weak D call TRBD1 (7 bases). CDR1 is LNHDA, CDR2 SQIVND, per germline (reference sequence). The CDR3 is made up of 15 amino acids. V shed 4 bases and J shed 6 bases, with 18 bases lying between them. In DNA, the CDR3 is TGTGCCAGTAGTACCCAGGGGGGCTCCACACAGACCCAGTACTTC. The encoded protein is CASSTQGGSTQTQYF.

The chain couples TRBV6-2 or TRBV6-3 to TRBJ1-1, with D possibly matching TRBD1 (6 bases). The germline CDR1 and CDR2 sequences are MNHEY and SVGEGT. The CDR3 spans 13 residues. V gave up 0 bases and J gave up 4 bases, with 6 bases separating them. The CDR3 protein is CASSYSGGTEAFF. Here the CDR3 DNA reads TGTGCCAGCAGTTACTCAGGGGGCACTGAAGCTTTCTTT.

The J gene is TRBJ2-7, the V gene TRBV27; either TRBD1 or TRBD2 may supply D (5 bases each). V was cut by 7 bases and J by 2 bases, with 12 bases left in between. Germline assignment: CDR1 MNHEY and CDR2 SMNVEV (reference sequence). The CDR3 covers 13 residues. The DNA of the CDR3 is TGTGCCAGCAACCGGGACGGGGCCTACGAGCAGTACTTC. Protein product: CASNRDGAYEQYF.

Remarks on this clone: Other DNA sequences from this sample encode an identical CDR3 as well. The chain links TRBV19 to TRBJ1-5, with D maybe TRBD1 (5 bases). CDR1 and CDR2 from the germline V gene are LNHDA and SQIVND (reference sequence). V was pared by 6 bases and J by 2 bases, with 11 bases between. This CDR3 has 14 residues. CDR3 in amino acids: CASSLTGGNQPQHF. For the CDR3, the DNA is TGTGCCAGTAGCCTCACAGGAGGCAATCAGCCCCAGCATTTT.

The V call is TRBV5-8, the J call TRBJ2-1; 12 nucleotides align to TRBD2. Germline V gene data show CDR1 as SGHTS and CDR2 as YDEGEE. Trimming cost V 7 bases and J 7 bases; bases outside gene matches: 9. This CDR3 contains 15 residues. Here the CDR3 reads CASGLAGPPGNEQFF. The CDR3 region has the DNA TGTGCCAGCGGACTAGCGGGGCCCCCCGGGAATGAGCAGTTCTTC.

The rearrangement joins TRBV7-2 to TRBJ2-5; a weak D match, TRBD1 (7 bases). The V end was cut by 0 bases, the J end by 5 bases, with 16 bases between. The CDR3 is made up of 16 amino acids. Germline-derived CDR1 and CDR2 are SGHTA and FQGNSA. This CDR3 reads CASSLAIAAGGETQYF. The CDR3 nucleotides are TGTGCCAGCAGCTTAGCGATTGCGGCAGGGGGGGAGACCCAGTACTTC.

The chain links TRBV10-3 to TRBJ2-3; the match to TRBD1 covers 8 bases. Germline CDR1 reads ENHRY; CDR2 reads SYGVKD. The CDR3 is 13 residues long. V was clipped by 9 bases and J by 3 bases; unmatched bases: 5. CDR3 in DNA: TGTGCCATGGCGACAGGGGAGACAGATACGCAGTATTTT. It specifies CAMATGETDTQYF.

The chain recombines TRBV5-1 with TRBJ1-1, with D possibly being TRBD1 (5 bases). Trimming removed 4 bases from V and 4 bases from J, with 14 bases in between. The germline gives CDR1 SGHRS, CDR2 YFSETQ. This CDR3 has 14 residues. The DNA for the CDR3 is TGCGCCAGCAGCAAAAGGGACGGGAGCACTGAAGCTTTCTTT. Translated: CASSKRDGSTEAFF. Supplemented by reference TRBV5-1 and TRBJ1-1, the full variable domain reads KAGVTQTPRYLIKTRGQQVTLSCSPISGHRSVSWYQQTPGQGLQFLFEYFSETQRNKGNFPGRFSGRQFSNSRSEMNVSTLELGDSALYLCASSKRDGSTEAFFGQGTRLTVV.

The chain is built from TRBV7-9 and TRBJ1-4; 11 positions match TRBD1. After removal of 5 bases from V and 5 bases from J, the junction contained 7 bases not matched to a gene. The CDR3 totals 16 residues. Per the germline V gene, CDR1 is SEHNR and CDR2 is FQNEAQ (reference sequence). The CDR3 here is CASSPGQGARNEKLFF. For the CDR3, the DNA is TGTGCCAGCAGCCCTGGACAGGGGGCCCGAAATGAAAAACTGTTTTTT.

The V and J genes are TRBV3-1 (or the pseudogene TRBV3-2) and TRBJ1-2, with D uncertain. V lost 0 bases to trimming and J lost 8 bases, with 13 bases between them. This CDR3 region has 14 residues. From germline, CDR1 is LGHDT and CDR2 YNNKEL (reference sequence). The CDR3 DNA sequence: TGTGCCAGCAGCCAAGATGGAAGGATTGGGGGCTACACCTTC. This gives the protein CASSQDGRIGGYTF.

This chain uses TRBV10-1 with TRBJ2-2; D may match TRBD1 or TRBD2 (5 bases each). The CDR3 covers 14 residues. V lost 7 bases to trimming and J lost 4 bases, with 13 bases between them. Germline CDR1 reads WNHNN; CDR2 reads SYGVQD (reference sequence). DNA of the CDR3: TGCGCCAGCAAAGGGGCCGCGGGCACCGGGGAGCTGTTTTTT. It yields the protein CASKGAAGTGELFF.